Listed here are 9 T cell receptor beta chains from one sample, sequenced in a study of cytomegalovirus exposure and HLA in healthy donors. It was with 60 Vbeta and 13 Jbeta primers that the PCR ran. TCRdb keeps only in-frame clones here, not all; method: immunoSEQ multiplex PCR. The data contain about 130,000 clones, approximately 61% of them singletons. Sequencing was done on a sample of PBMCs. The source is a human donor in good health.

The rearrangement links TRBV28 to TRBJ2-1; the D is unclear. V was cut by 2 bases and J by 2 bases, with 10 bases left in between. The germline CDR1 and CDR2 sequences are MDHEN and SYDVKM. The CDR3 spans 15 residues. CDR3 nucleotide sequence: TGTGCCAGCAGTTTAGTGACAATTCCCTACAATGAGCAGTTCTTC. Amino acids: CASSLVTIPYNEQFF.

The chain employs TRBV7-3 and TRBJ2-2; 8 bases match TRBD1. The CDR3 is 16 residues long. Germline V gene lookup returns CDR1 SGHTA and CDR2 FQGTGA. With V trimmed by 1 base and J by 4 bases, 5 bases remained unmatched. The CDR3 region is CASSLNRQGSTGELFF. The CDR3, as DNA: TGTGCCAGCAGCTTAAATCGACAGGGGAGCACCGGGGAGCTGTTTTTT.

The rearrangement links TRBV4-1 to TRBJ2-7; TRBD1 matches 8 bases. CDR3 size: 18 residues. Germline V CDR1 and CDR2: MGHRA, YSYEKL. V dropped 0 bases and J dropped 2; count of bases not matched to a gene: 12. The CDR3 nucleotides are TGCGCCAGCAGCCAAGATTACGCGAACAGGGGGATCACCTACGAGCAGTACTTC. Its translation is CASSQDYANRGITYEQYF.

Points on this clone: A read error may produce the germline difference seen at one junction end. This sequence joins TRBV7-9 and TRBJ2-5, with 14 nucleotides matching TRBD2. This CDR3 is built from 13 residues. Germline loops: CDR1 SEHNR, CDR2 FQNEAQ (reference sequence). CDR3 region: CASSLWGLAGVHF. CDR3 bases: TGTGCCAGCAGCTTATGGGGACTAGCGGGAGTTCACTTC.

The chain couples TRBV11-2 to TRBJ2-7; 9 bases agree with TRBD2. The CDR3 is made up of 14 amino acids. J lost 7 bases, V lost 1 base, and 5 bases had no gene match. CDR1 is SGHAT and CDR2 is FQNNGV in the germline V gene. The CDR3 coding sequence is TGTGCCAGCAGCTTAGTTAGGGCGGGGGGGGAGCAGTACTTC. Encoded protein: CASSLVRAGGEQYF. Looking up the rest from reference TRBV11-2 and TRBJ2-7 gives the full variable domain: EAGVAQSPRYKIIEKRQSVAFWCNPISGHATLYWYQQILGQGPKLLIQFQNNGVVDDSQLPKDRFSAERLKGVDSTLKIQPAKLEDSAVYLCASSLVRAGGEQYFGPGTRLTVT.

The rearrangement links TRBV5-4 to TRBJ2-3; 9 nucleotides match TRBD2. The CDR3 is 14 residues long. The J segment lost 5 bases and the V segment lost 4 bases, leaving 5 bases of the junction unmatched. Germline loops: CDR1 SGHNT, CDR2 YYREEE (reference sequence). The CDR3 is CASSPSSGEDTQYF. The CDR3 region has the DNA TGTGCCAGCAGCCCCTCTAGCGGGGAAGATACGCAGTATTTT. Using reference TRBV5-4 and TRBJ2-3 for the parts outside the CDR3, the full variable domain is ETGVTQSPTHLIKTRGQQVTLRCSSQSGHNTVSWYQQALGQGPQFIFQYYREEENGRGNFPPRFSGLQFPNYSSELNVNALELDDSALYLCASSPSSGEDTQYFGPGTRLTVL.

The gene calls are TRBV5-8 and TRBJ1-5; TRBD1 agrees at 8 bases. The germline gives CDR1 SGHTS, CDR2 YDEGEE. The CDR3 sequence is 19 residues long. The ends lost 0 bases at V and 0 bases at J; junction bases unmatched: 11. For the CDR3, the DNA is TGTGCCAGCAGCTTGGGACAGGGGTCAGGGCCTTATAGCAATCAGCCCCAGCATTTT. Amino acid sequence: CASSLGQGSGPYSNQPQHF.

The gene calls are TRBV6-1 and TRBJ2-7, with unresolved D. The CDR3 is 12 residues long. Germline CDR1 reads MNHNS; CDR2 reads SASEGT. With 8 bases removed from V and 2 bases from J, the gap between germline ends came to 10 bases. Written as DNA, the CDR3 is TGTGCCAGCGCCAAGAACACCTACGAGCAGTACTTC. Protein: CASAKNTYEQYF.

This rearrangement joins TRBV27 to TRBJ1-2; weak D call: TRBD1 (6 bases). V lost 5 bases and J 6 bases, leaving 13 bases between the germline ends. The CDR3 is made up of 13 amino acids. Germline values: CDR1 MNHEY, CDR2 SMNVEV (reference sequence). This CDR3 reads CASSPYRENGYTF. CDR3 in DNA: TGTGCCAGCAGTCCCTACAGGGAGAATGGCTACACCTTC.